This T cell receptor (beta chain) was sequenced during a study of T cell changes during pregnancy in multiple sclerosis. Clones were sequenced by immunoSEQ multiplex PCR, and TCRdb holds only the in-frame ones, with some missing. The sample contains around 92,000 clones, about 94% of which appear only once. V lost 3 bases and J lost 9; bases outside the gene matches: 13. Looked up from germline, CDR1 is MNHNS and CDR2 is SASEGT. The CDR3 is made up of 18 amino acids. Only one count was recorded for this clone. This TCR came from a female donor with multiple sclerosis, enrolled in a pregnancy study. This chain uses TRBV6-1 with TRBJ2-1; 14 bases are shared with TRBD2. Sequencing used peripheral blood, obtained in the third trimester of pregnancy. DNA of the CDR3: TGTGCCAGCAGTGATCCCGGACTAGCGGGAGGTCGGAAGGGTGAGCAGTTCTTC. It yields the protein CASSDPGLAGGRKGEQFF.